Shown below are 3 T cell receptor beta chains from a single sample sequenced in a study of T cells in localized non-small cell lung cancer. The table came from immunoSEQ multiplex PCR; TCRdb's copy has only in-frame clones and leaves some out. The sample contains around 50,000 clones, roughly 90% of which appear only once. The sample in question was peripheral blood, obtained before any cancer treatment. All receptors come from a woman aged 40 to 75 with stage I lung adenocarcinoma.

The V gene is TRBV11-2, the J gene TRBJ2-7, with TRBD2 matching 7 bases. The germline CDR1 and CDR2 sequences are SGHAT and FQNNGV. The CDR3 runs 17 residues. Trimming took 1 base from V and 4 from J; bases not matched to a gene: 13. The CDR3 loop reads CASSLGPPQAGLYEQYF. For the CDR3, the DNA is TGTGCCAGCAGCTTAGGCCCCCCCCAAGCGGGGTTATACGAGCAGTACTTC.

The chain is built from TRBV7-2 and TRBJ2-1, with TRBD1 matching 9 bases. CDR3 length: 15 residues. Germline V gives CDR1 SGHTA, CDR2 FQGNSA. V lost 7 bases and J lost 2; bases outside the gene matches: 6. In nucleotides, the CDR3 is TGTGCCAGCACCTTCAGGGACAGGGCCTACAATGAGCAGTTCTTC. Amino acid sequence: CASTFRDRAYNEQFF.

A single count supports this clone. The chain uses TRBV7-2 and TRBJ1-1; D ambiguous. CDR1 SGHTA and CDR2 FQGNSA come from the germline V gene. V lost 5 bases and J lost 0, with 13 bases in between. This CDR3 contains 15 residues. For the CDR3, the DNA is TGTGCCAGCAGCGCCAAGGGCCTAATGAACACTGAAGCTTTCTTT. Amino acid sequence: CASSAKGLMNTEAFF.